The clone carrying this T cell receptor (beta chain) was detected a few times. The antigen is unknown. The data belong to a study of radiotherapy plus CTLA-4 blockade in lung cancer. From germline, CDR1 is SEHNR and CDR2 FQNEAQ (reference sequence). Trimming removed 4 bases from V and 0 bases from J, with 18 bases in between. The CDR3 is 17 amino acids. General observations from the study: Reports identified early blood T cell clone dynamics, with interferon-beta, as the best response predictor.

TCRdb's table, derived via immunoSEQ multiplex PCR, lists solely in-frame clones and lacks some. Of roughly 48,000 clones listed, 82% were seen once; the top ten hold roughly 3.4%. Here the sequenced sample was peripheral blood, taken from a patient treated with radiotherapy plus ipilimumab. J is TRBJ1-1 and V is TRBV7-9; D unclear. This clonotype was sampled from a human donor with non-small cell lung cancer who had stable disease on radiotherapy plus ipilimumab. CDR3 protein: CASSYGPASKLNTEAFF. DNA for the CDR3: TGTGCCAGCAGCTATGGGCCAGCCTCTAAGCTGAACACTGAAGCTTTCTTT.